The T cell receptor (beta chain) described here comes from a study of TIL therapy for anti-PD-1-resistant metastatic lung cancer. V lost 4 bases, J lost 1 base, and 5 bases stayed unmatched. Germline assignment: CDR1 SEHNR and CDR2 FQNEAQ (reference sequence). This CDR3 has 15 residues. The libraries were made with immunoSEQ v3. TCRdb keeps only in-frame clones here, not all; method: immunoSEQ multiplex PCR. The sample lists tens of thousands of clones; 60% to 70% were seen once. The time point: pre-treatment sample, taken before nivolumab and TIL therapy. The tumor samples were excised metastases, mostly pleural nodules or supraclavicular lymph nodes.

This specimen consisted of tumor tissue, obtained at baseline. This clonotype was obtained from a woman between 30 and 85 years old with non-small cell lung cancer. The chain employs TRBV7-9 and TRBJ2-7; TRBD2 agrees at 9 bases. DNA of the CDR3: TGTGCCAGCAGCTCCCGGGGACTAGCTTCCTACGAGCAGTACTTC. Translating gives CASSSRGLASYEQYF.